This is a list of T cell receptor beta chains from one sample in a study of blood T cell repertoires in COVID-19. The method was immunoSEQ multiplex PCR; TCRdb's version includes in-frame clones alone and lacks a portion of them. The data contain about 140,000 clones, around 89% of them singletons. The sequencing sample was made of peripheral blood. The receptor set was obtained from a human donor with COVID-19, enrolled during active disease. The donor label of this sample is uncertain. The CDR3 runs from the conserved cysteine through the conserved F or W. Fields, in order: J gene, V gene, D gene, clone size, CDR3 protein, CDR3 DNA. D genes are given only for firm matches. Clone size is given for some rows only: seen once, a few or many times, or a class if the clone is expanded.

TRBJ2-1 TRBV11-2 . . CASSLVPSASSYNEQFF TGTGCCAGCAGCTTAGTCCCAAGCGCGAGCTCCTACAATGAGCAGTTCTTC
TRBJ1-1 TRBV27 . once CASSLMDTNTEAFF TGTGCCAGCAGTTTAATGGACACGAACACTGAAGCTTTCTTT
TRBJ2-3 TRBV28 TRBD2 . CASGGTSGTDTQYF TGTGCCAGCGGGGGGACTAGCGGCACAGATACGCAGTATTTT
TRBJ1-2 TRBV28 TRBD1 . CASTKPRTGRGYGYTF TGTGCCAGCACCAAGCCCCGGACAGGAAGGGGCTATGGCTACACCTTC
TRBJ1-2 TRBV10-3 . . CAIRGGKGTF TGTGCCATCAGGGGGGGGAAAGGCACCTTC
TRBJ1-4 TRBV9 . . CASSRDTEKLFF TGTGCCAGCAGCCGGGACACTGAAAAACTGTTTTTT
TRBJ1-3 TRBV7-2 . . CASRDTRNSGNTIYF TGTGCCAGCAGAGACACGCGAAACTCTGGAAACACCATATATTTT
TRBJ1-4 TRBV2 . . CASNPRQTINEKLFF TGTGCCAGCAACCCACGACAGACCATTAATGAAAAACTGTTTTTT
TRBJ2-1 TRBV18 . . CASSPESALLNNEQFF TGTGCCAGCTCACCAGAAAGCGCTCTCCTTAACAATGAGCAGTTCTTC
TRBJ2-3 TRBV28 . . CASSLVAGTFGTDTQYF TGTGCCAGCAGTTTAGTAGCTGGGACATTTGGCACAGATACGCAGTATTTT
TRBJ1-2 TRBV7-9 TRBD1 . CASSHRGLNYGYTF TGTGCCAGCAGCCACAGGGGGCTTAACTATGGCTACACCTTC
TRBJ1-1 TRBV5-1 . . CASSLAVSGGTEAFF TGCGCCAGCAGCTTGGCCGTCAGCGGGGGGACTGAAGCTTTCTTT
TRBJ1-6 TRBV28 . . CASSPPDSLRNSPLHF TGTGCCAGCAGTCCTCCGGACAGCCTAAGGAATTCACCCCTCCACTTT
TRBJ2-1 TRBV12-3/TRBV12-4 TRBD1 . CASTQSGGNEQFF TGTGCCAGCACCCAATCAGGGGGCAATGAGCAGTTCTTC
TRBJ1-2 TRBV16 TRBD1 . CASSLPTGFNEGYTF TGTGCCAGCAGCCTTCCGACAGGGTTCAATGAGGGCTACACCTTC
TRBJ2-6 TRBV11-3 . . CASSHVRGSGANVLTF TGTGCCAGCAGCCACGTCCGGGGCTCTGGGGCCAACGTCCTGACTTTC
TRBJ1-1 TRBV11-3 . . CASSLDAGSNTEAFF TGTGCCAGCAGCTTAGATGCGGGGTCGAACACTGAAGCTTTCTTT
TRBJ2-2 TRBV11-3 . . CASSLVQGTGELFF TGTGCCAGCAGCTTAGTGCAGGGTACCGGGGAGCTGTTTTTT
TRBJ1-4 TRBV4-1 TRBD1 . CASSQLPFRGLGEKLFF TGCGCCAGCAGCCAACTCCCGTTTAGGGGGCTGGGTGAAAAACTGTTTTTT
TRBJ2-1 TRBV19 TRBD2 . CASSIDDSGYNEQFF TGTGCCAGTAGTATAGATGATAGCGGGTACAATGAGCAGTTCTTC
TRBJ1-6 TRBV3-1/TRBV3-2 . . CASSQRSGRTDSPLHF TGTGCCAGCAGCCAAAGGTCCGGGAGGACGGATTCACCCCTCCACTTT
TRBJ2-7 TRBV5-6 . . CASSFQYEQYF TGTGCCAGCAGCTTCCAATACGAGCAGTACTTC
TRBJ1-5 TRBV28 . . CASSLWGPDGQPQHF TGTGCCAGCAGTTTATGGGGGCCAGACGGTCAGCCCCAGCATTTT
TRBJ2-3 TRBV20-1 TRBD2 . CSASGQAGADTQYF TGCAGTGCTAGTGGGCAGGCGGGAGCAGATACGCAGTATTTT
TRBJ2-1 TRBV10-1 TRBD2 . CASSESTGGDYNEQFF TGCGCCAGCAGTGAGTCAACGGGGGGAGACTACAATGAGCAGTTCTTC
TRBJ2-7 TRBV7-2 . . CASSSTSRGSEQYF TGTGCCAGCAGCTCAACATCTAGAGGAAGCGAGCAGTACTTC
TRBJ2-7 TRBV18 TRBD2 few CASSVSGSESYEQYF TGTGCCAGCTCAGTTAGCGGGAGTGAATCCTACGAGCAGTACTTC
TRBJ1-2 TRBV5-1 . . CASSLARDGGYTF TGCGCCAGCAGCTTGGCCAGGGATGGCGGCTACACCTTC
TRBJ1-6 TRBV7-9 . . CASSPQGHSSPLHF TGTGCCAGCAGCCCACAGGGACATAGTTCACCCCTCCACTTT
TRBJ2-5 TRBV9 . . CASSSNPNQETQYF TGTGCCAGCAGCTCTAACCCCAACCAAGAGACCCAGTACTTC
TRBJ2-3 TRBV9 . . CASSVSSPGSTDTQYF TGTGCCAGCAGCGTATCCTCTCCGGGGAGCACAGATACGCAGTATTTT
TRBJ1-4 TRBV19 TRBD1 . CASTKSSGTGYEKLFF TGTGCCAGTACTAAGTCCTCCGGGACAGGGTATGAAAAACTGTTTTTT
TRBJ1-5 TRBV4-1 . once CASSQSPLMDSAPGPQHF TGCGCCAGCAGCCAGTCCCCCCTTATGGACAGCGCGCCAGGGCCCCAGCATTTT
TRBJ1-2 TRBV9 TRBD1 . CASSGDRGLYGYTF TGTGCCAGCAGCGGGGACAGGGGGCTCTATGGCTACACCTTC
TRBJ1-2 TRBV7-6 TRBD1 . CASSPLDRVGYGYTF TGTGCCAGCAGCCCGCTAGACAGGGTGGGCTATGGCTACACCTTC
TRBJ1-1 TRBV5-1 TRBD1 few CASSLEGQGTEAFF TGCGCCAGCAGCCTCGAAGGACAGGGCACTGAAGCTTTCTTT
TRBJ2-1 TRBV28 TRBD2 . CASSTSGRANEQFF TGTGCCAGCAGTACGAGCGGGAGGGCGAATGAGCAGTTCTTC
TRBJ2-3 TRBV3-1/TRBV3-2 TRBD2 . CASSHAGTSGFTDTQYF TGTGCCAGCAGCCATGCCGGGACTAGCGGTTTCACAGATACGCAGTATTTT
TRBJ1-4 TRBV4-1 . . CASSQNVLGRVREKLFF TGCGCCAGCAGCCAGAACGTCCTGGGCAGGGTTCGAGAAAAACTGTTTTTT